These T cell receptor beta chains were read from a single sample in a study of naive and memory T cell subsets. TCRdb analysed the UMI-ligation and nested PCR reads with MiXCR anew, one entry per CDR3 protein. The sample yields 80,000 or so distinct CDR3 sequences, 9% seen once. Sequencing was done on a sample of naive CD8+ T cells from blood. These receptors all stem from a human donor in good health. Each CDR3 is given without its conserved first and last residue. The order of the fields is V gene, J gene, CDR3 protein.

V gene: TRBV27; J gene: TRBJ1-1; CDR3 protein: ASSPRQGAAEAF
V gene: TRBV3-1; J gene: TRBJ2-2; CDR3 protein: ASSQVAGSSIGELF
V gene: TRBV9; J gene: TRBJ2-1; CDR3 protein: ASSPGAVGTHEQF
V gene: TRBV30; J gene: TRBJ1-1; CDR3 protein: AWINTEAF
V gene: TRBV11-2; J gene: TRBJ2-6; CDR3 protein: ASSLGYKAGANVLT
V gene: TRBV12-3/TRBV12-4; J gene: TRBJ2-4; CDR3 protein: ASRLRQIKNIQY
V gene: TRBV6-1; J gene: TRBJ2-3; CDR3 protein: ASSDWGSITDTQY
V gene: TRBV12-3/TRBV12-4; J gene: TRBJ2-7; CDR3 protein: ASSLRAGVYEQY
V gene: TRBV7-9; J gene: TRBJ1-1; CDR3 protein: ASSLDNRAQGTEAF
V gene: TRBV6-5; J gene: TRBJ2-5; CDR3 protein: ASGTGGETQY
V gene: TRBV27; J gene: TRBJ1-5; CDR3 protein: ASSKGGYSNQPQH
V gene: TRBV20-1; J gene: TRBJ2-1; CDR3 protein: SAREGSGSYNEQF
V gene: TRBV4-1; J gene: TRBJ2-7; CDR3 protein: ASSQSPYEQY
V gene: TRBV7-9; J gene: TRBJ2-2; CDR3 protein: ASSAMTGPPRGELF
V gene: TRBV27; J gene: TRBJ2-1; CDR3 protein: ASSLSFTNEQF
V gene: TRBV30; J gene: TRBJ2-1; CDR3 protein: AWSGTIPEQF
V gene: TRBV20-1; J gene: TRBJ2-7; CDR3 protein: SARSPLSTGVYEQY
V gene: TRBV29-1; J gene: TRBJ1-1; CDR3 protein: SVEEGERFTEAF
V gene: TRBV29-1; J gene: TRBJ2-7; CDR3 protein: SVEDGVAGEYEQY
V gene: TRBV12-3/TRBV12-4; J gene: TRBJ2-3; CDR3 protein: ASSPLGSAYTQY
V gene: TRBV12-5; J gene: TRBJ1-5; CDR3 protein: ASQGFLNQPQH
V gene: TRBV24-1; J gene: TRBJ1-1; CDR3 protein: ATSDLGNQGVAF
V gene: TRBV12-3/TRBV12-4; J gene: TRBJ2-3; CDR3 protein: ASTVGTWGPDTQY
V gene: TRBV3-1; J gene: TRBJ1-3; CDR3 protein: ASSQVGDKLTIY
V gene: TRBV7-7; J gene: TRBJ2-5; CDR3 protein: ASSSVVGVQETQY
V gene: TRBV29-1; J gene: TRBJ1-6; CDR3 protein: SVVEGNSPLH
V gene: TRBV5-5; J gene: TRBJ2-7; CDR3 protein: ASSLGHSSYEQY
V gene: TRBV20-1; J gene: TRBJ2-7; CDR3 protein: SARWQYSYEQY
V gene: TRBV7-9; J gene: TRBJ2-1; CDR3 protein: ASSLGAWGERGNEQF
V gene: TRBV7-2; J gene: TRBJ2-7; CDR3 protein: ASSLALAGDLSYEQY
V gene: TRBV6-5; J gene: TRBJ1-2; CDR3 protein: ASSTGRGAAPNYGYT
V gene: TRBV11-3; J gene: TRBJ2-1; CDR3 protein: ASSLETGNNEQF
V gene: TRBV10-2; J gene: TRBJ2-5; CDR3 protein: ASSSNREETQY
V gene: TRBV27; J gene: TRBJ1-1; CDR3 protein: ASSTQGVGTEAF
V gene: TRBV7-9; J gene: TRBJ2-3; CDR3 protein: ASSPEGDWPRDTQY
V gene: TRBV9; J gene: TRBJ2-1; CDR3 protein: ASSPAGANEQF
V gene: TRBV29-1; J gene: TRBJ1-2; CDR3 protein: SVPVGGDVGGYT